The sequence of this T cell receptor (beta chain) was determined in a study of T cell clonotyping in hematopoietic cell transplantation (dated by TCRdb to about 2021). Study-wide context: In the study, roughly 140 blood samples were gathered from roughly 35 consecutive transplant recipients and their related donors. Patient recruitment ran from late 2015 to January 2017, and follow-up continued until late 2020 or death.

CDR1 and CDR2, per the germline V gene, are SGHNT and YENEEA. Trimming at the junction amounts to 4 bases on V and 8 bases on J, and the germline ends lie 14 bases apart. From cysteine to phenylalanine, the CDR3 is 13 amino acids long. Only CDR3 DNA is held: 39 bases, read in frame from base 1. The paper's findings and limits, for the study overall: Inverse Simpson Index values from donors and from recipients before transplant predicted broader TCR repertoire diversity after transplant. The sample size was limited, and because cells were not sorted, the contributions of CD4 and CD8 repertoires could not be separated. After transplant, TCR diversity in recipients dropped, and pathologically expanded clonotypes increased progressively from day 30 to day 180. Recipient repertoires showed only a small fraction of overlap with donor repertoires, and over 95% appeared de novo at the given depth.

There are a few counts of this clone. Its target antigen remains unknown. No base quality information exists; no much larger clone differs at one position. The immunoSEQ assay, a bias-controlled multiplex PCR with V- and J-specific primers, was used to amplify TCR beta CDR3 regions from genomic DNA. A second PCR step added a proprietary barcode and Illumina adapter sequences to the CDR3 amplicons. CDR3 libraries were sequenced on an Illumina MiSeq instrument. On the authors' methods: Export and quality control were handled in immunoSEQ Analyzer 3.0, while downstream analyses relied on R Bioconductor and Immunarch. Repertoire metrics were calculated using only productive rearrangements within the normalized downsampled data set. In the normalized cohort, a clonotype counted as pathologically expanded if the clonotype was larger than 5 templates. Repertoire diversity was measured with the Inverse Simpson Index. To capture all clonotypes, CMV-specificity analyses were performed on the non-normalized data set. TCRdb obtained this table from immuneACCESS and retained in-frame rearrangements with V and J assigned. These tables miss some clones; where compared with another copy, unresolved V genes account for less than half of the shortfall, and the remainder is unexplained. The V and J calls and clone size come from that table; D and trimming were worked out from the DNA. The sample records 7,000 to 10,000 clones, over 65% of which are singletons. Of the sample, 20% to 25% is held by the ten largest clones.

The time point tag for this specimen amounts to: 100 days after allo-HCT. Blood from recipients was drawn about 28 days before transplant and again at days 30, 100 and 180 after transplant. Using Nuclei Lysis Solution, genomic DNA was extracted from unfractionated peripheral blood mononuclear cells that were either fresh or cryopreserved. The source was peripheral blood mononuclear cells, collected 100 days after allogeneic stem cell transplant. The sequence links TRBV11-3 to TRBJ1-2; no D gene call is confident. The clonotype comes from a male patient between 55 and 70 years old who had an allogeneic stem cell transplant from an unrelated donor, so the T cells may come from the graft donor. Some clones in this sample may be carry-over from other donors' samples. The CDR3 protein sequence reads: CASSSSAGQGYTF. The nucleotide sequence reads as follows: TGTGCCAGCAGCTCCTCCGCCGGGCAGGGCTACACCTTC.